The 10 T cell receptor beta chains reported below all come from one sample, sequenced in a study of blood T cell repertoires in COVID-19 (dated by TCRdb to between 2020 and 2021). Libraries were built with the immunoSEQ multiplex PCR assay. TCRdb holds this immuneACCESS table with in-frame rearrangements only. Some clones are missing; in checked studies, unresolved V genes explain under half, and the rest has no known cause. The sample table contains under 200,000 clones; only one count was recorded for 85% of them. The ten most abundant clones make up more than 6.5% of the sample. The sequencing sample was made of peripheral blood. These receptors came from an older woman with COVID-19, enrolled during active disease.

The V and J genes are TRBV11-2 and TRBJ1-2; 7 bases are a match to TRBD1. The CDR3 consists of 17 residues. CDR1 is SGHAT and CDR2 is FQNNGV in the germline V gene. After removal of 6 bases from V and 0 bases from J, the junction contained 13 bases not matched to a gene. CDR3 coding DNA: TGTGCCAGCAGATCCTTGAAAGGGGGCAAAGCTAACTATGGCTACACCTTC. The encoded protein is CASRSLKGGKANYGYTF.

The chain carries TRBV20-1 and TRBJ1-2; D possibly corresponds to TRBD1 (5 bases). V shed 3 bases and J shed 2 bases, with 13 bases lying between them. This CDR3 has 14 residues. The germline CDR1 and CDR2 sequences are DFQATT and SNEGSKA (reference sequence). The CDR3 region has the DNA TGCAGTGCTAGTGTGTCGGGGGACAACTATGGCTACACCTTC. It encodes CSASVSGDNYGYTF.

The CDR3 spells CATSRASGDWGETQYF. The DNA of the CDR3 is TGTGCCACCAGCAGGGCTAGCGGAGATTGGGGGGAGACCCAGTACTTC. The rearrangement links TRBV15 to TRBJ2-5; 7 nucleotides align to TRBD2. The trim removed 3 bases at V and 5 bases at J, leaving 12 bases unmatched. The V gene's germline CDR1 is LNHNV and CDR2 YYDKDF (reference sequence). The CDR3 is 16 residues long.

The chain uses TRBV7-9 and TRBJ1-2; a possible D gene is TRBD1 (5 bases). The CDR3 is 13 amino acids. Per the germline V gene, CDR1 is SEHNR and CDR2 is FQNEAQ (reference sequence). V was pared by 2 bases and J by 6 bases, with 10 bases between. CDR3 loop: CASSLTGGDGYTF. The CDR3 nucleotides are TGTGCCAGCAGCTTAACGGGGGGTGATGGCTACACCTTC.

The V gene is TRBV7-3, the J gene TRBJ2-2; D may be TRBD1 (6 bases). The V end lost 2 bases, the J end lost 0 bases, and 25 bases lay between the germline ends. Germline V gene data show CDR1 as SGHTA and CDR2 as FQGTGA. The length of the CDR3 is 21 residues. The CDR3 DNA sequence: TGTGCCAGCAGCTTAGTCGGGGCAACAGGGTTCCTACGCGCGAACACCGGGGAGCTGTTTTTT. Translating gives CASSLVGATGFLRANTGELFF.

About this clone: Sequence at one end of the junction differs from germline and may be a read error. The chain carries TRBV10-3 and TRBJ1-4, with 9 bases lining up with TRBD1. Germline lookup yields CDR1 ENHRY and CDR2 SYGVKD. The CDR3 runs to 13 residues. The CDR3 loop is CAISEDRGMIQSF. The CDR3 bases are TGTGCCATCAGTGAAGACAGGGGGATGATTCAGTCGTTT.

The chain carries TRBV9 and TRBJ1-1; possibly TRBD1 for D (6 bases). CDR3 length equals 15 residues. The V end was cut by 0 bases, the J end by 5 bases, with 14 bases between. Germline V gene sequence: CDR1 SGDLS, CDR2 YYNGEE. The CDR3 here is CASSVAAGAGTEAFF. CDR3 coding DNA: TGTGCCAGCAGCGTAGCTGCAGGGGCTGGTACTGAAGCTTTCTTT. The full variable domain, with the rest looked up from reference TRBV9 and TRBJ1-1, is DSGVTQTPKHLITATGQRVTLRCSPRSGDLSVYWYQQSLDQGLQFLIQYYNGEERAKGNILERFSAQQFPDLHSELNLSSLELGDSALYFCASSVAAGAGTEAFFGQGTRLTVV.

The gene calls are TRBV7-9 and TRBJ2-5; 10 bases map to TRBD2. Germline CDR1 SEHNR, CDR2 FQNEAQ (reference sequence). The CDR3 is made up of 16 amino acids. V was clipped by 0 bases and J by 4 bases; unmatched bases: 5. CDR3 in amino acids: CASSLALAGARETQYF. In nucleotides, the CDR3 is TGTGCCAGCAGCTTAGCCCTAGCGGGAGCACGAGAGACCCAGTACTTC.

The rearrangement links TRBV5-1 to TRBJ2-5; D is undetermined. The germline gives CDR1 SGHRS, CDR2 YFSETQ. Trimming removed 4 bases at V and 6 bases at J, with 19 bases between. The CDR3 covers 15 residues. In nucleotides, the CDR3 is TGCGCCAGCAGCCCGGATACCGGGTCCCTTCAGACCCAGTACTTC. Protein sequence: CASSPDTGSLQTQYF.

DNA for the CDR3: TGTGCCAGCAGCGTATCGTACGGCGGCAATTCACCCCTCCACTTT. The encoded protein is CASSVSYGGNSPLHF. The V call is TRBV9, the J call TRBJ1-6; no clear D. V lost 1 base and J lost 7, with 12 bases in between. Germline V gene data show CDR1 as SGDLS and CDR2 as YYNGEE. The CDR3 runs to 15 residues.